This TCR beta chain appears in the sequencing data of a study of T cells in Graves' hyperthyroidism and ophthalmopathy. Broader study findings: Most thyroid clonotypes with frequency above 0.001 were detected in blood.

The CDR3 loop spans 13 amino acids. The V gene end was trimmed by 9 bases and the J gene end by 9 bases; junction bases not matched to a gene: 8. CDR1 and CDR2 from the germline V gene are LNHDA and SQIVND (reference sequence). Remarks on this clonotype: The target antigen is unknown.

Amplification yielded TCR beta CDR3 regions, with RNA transcripts as the source. A set of HTBI primers served as the primers for a first-round RT-PCR of the TCR CDR3. TCRdb re-called the multiplex PCR reads with MiXCR, one entry per CDR3 protein. The table includes hundreds of thousands of distinct CDR3 sequences, approximately 14% detected once. The material sequenced was blood. The source is a woman aged 18-35 years with Graves' hyperthyroidism. V is TRBV19 and J is TRBJ1-4; 9 bases match TRBD1. CDR3 DNA sequence: TGTGCCAGCAGGGGACAGGGCTCCCAAAAACTGTTTTTT. Translated, it gives CASRGQGSQKLFF. The full variable domain, in which reference TRBV19 and TRBJ1-4 provide the parts outside the CDR3, is DGGITQSPKYLFRKEGQNVTLSCEQNLNHDAMYWYRQDPGQGLRLIYYSQIVNDFQKGDIAEGYSVSREKKESFPLTVTSAQKNPTAFYLCASRGQGSQKLFFGSGTQLSVL.